The rows below give T cell receptor beta chains drawn from one sample of a study of cytomegalovirus exposure and HLA in healthy donors. The table came from immunoSEQ multiplex PCR; TCRdb's copy has only in-frame clones and leaves some out. Of around 58,000 clones listed, around four fifths are singletons. The sequenced sample was PBMCs. The receptors were sampled from a male donor in good health and CMV-seropositive. CDR3s include the opening cysteine and the closing phenylalanine or tryptophan. Each record gives: D gene, V gene, J gene, clone size, CDR3 DNA, CDR3 protein. The D gene is left open where the match is weak. Not all rows give a size; the values are once, few, many and, for expanded clones, a class.

D gene: .
V gene: TRBV29-1
J gene: TRBJ2-7
clone size: few
CDR3 DNA: TGCAGCGTTGAACTTCTCCATACCCCGGGGAACGAGCAGTACTTC
CDR3 protein: CSVELLHTPGNEQYF

D gene: .
V gene: TRBV6-5
J gene: TRBJ2-7
clone size: .
CDR3 DNA: TGTGCCAGCAGATCCGGACTGGGCGAGCAGTACTTC
CDR3 protein: CASRSGLGEQYF

D gene: TRBD1
V gene: TRBV7-6
J gene: TRBJ2-7
clone size: .
CDR3 DNA: TGTGCCAGCAGCCCCGGGACAGGGGGGTACGAGCAGTACTTC
CDR3 protein: CASSPGTGGYEQYF

D gene: .
V gene: TRBV29-1
J gene: TRBJ1-4
clone size: .
CDR3 DNA: TGCAGCGTTGCGTACACCGCCCGTAGAGGTGAAAAACTGTTTTTT
CDR3 protein: CSVAYTARRGEKLFF

D gene: TRBD1
V gene: TRBV9
J gene: TRBJ1-1
clone size: once
CDR3 DNA: TGTGCCAGCAGCCCCGGGACAGGGACTGAAGCTTTCTTT
CDR3 protein: CASSPGTGTEAFF

D gene: TRBD2
V gene: TRBV4-3
J gene: TRBJ2-1
clone size: .
CDR3 DNA: TGCGCCAGCAGCCAAGACCGCGGGGGGGCCTACAATGAGCAGTTCTTC
CDR3 protein: CASSQDRGGAYNEQFF

D gene: .
V gene: TRBV5-6
J gene: TRBJ2-7
clone size: .
CDR3 DNA: TGTGCCAGCAGCTTGTACCAGGGGAGGGCTAACTACGAGCAGTACTTC
CDR3 protein: CASSLYQGRANYEQYF

D gene: .
V gene: TRBV6-1
J gene: TRBJ1-2
clone size: once
CDR3 DNA: TGTGCCAGCTCTTTGGGAGATTATGGCTACACCTTC
CDR3 protein: CASSLGDYGYTF

D gene: .
V gene: TRBV6-5
J gene: TRBJ2-1
clone size: .
CDR3 DNA: TGTGCCAGCAGCAACACAGGAAATGAGCAGTTCTTC
CDR3 protein: CASSNTGNEQFF

D gene: .
V gene: TRBV29-1
J gene: TRBJ2-7
clone size: .
CDR3 DNA: TGCAGCGTTCGACGCGGGCCAGACTACGAGCAGTACTTC
CDR3 protein: CSVRRGPDYEQYF

D gene: .
V gene: TRBV5-6
J gene: TRBJ2-2
clone size: .
CDR3 DNA: TGTGCCAGCAGCTTCCGCAGGCTCACCGGGGAGCTGTTTTTT
CDR3 protein: CASSFRRLTGELFF

D gene: .
V gene: TRBV5-1
J gene: TRBJ1-1
clone size: .
CDR3 DNA: TGCGCCAGCTGGGGGGAGGCTGAAGCTTTCTTT
CDR3 protein: CASWGEAEAFF

D gene: TRBD1
V gene: TRBV7-2
J gene: TRBJ2-3
clone size: .
CDR3 DNA: TGTGCCAGCAGCCTATCCGGGACAGGGGGGGATACGCAGTATTTT
CDR3 protein: CASSLSGTGGDTQYF

D gene: TRBD2
V gene: TRBV7-2
J gene: TRBJ2-3
clone size: few
CDR3 DNA: TGTGCCAGCAGCCCCGCTAGCGGGGGTCCTATGGTAGATACGCAGTATTTT
CDR3 protein: CASSPASGGPMVDTQYF

D gene: .
V gene: TRBV21-1
J gene: TRBJ2-5
clone size: .
CDR3 DNA: TGTGCCAGCAGCCCCGTCGGGGTGGTTCAAGAGACCCAGTACTTC
CDR3 protein: CASSPVGVVQETQYF

D gene: .
V gene: TRBV28
J gene: TRBJ1-2
clone size: .
CDR3 DNA: TGTGCCAGCAGTTTCTTCCGGGTTCAGGGCTACACCTTC
CDR3 protein: CASSFFRVQGYTF

D gene: TRBD1
V gene: TRBV4-1
J gene: TRBJ1-4
clone size: .
CDR3 DNA: TGCGCCAGCAGCCAAGATGGACAGGGGGCTTTAAAACTGTTTTTT
CDR3 protein: CASSQDGQGALKLFF

D gene: TRBD1
V gene: TRBV5-1
J gene: TRBJ2-7
clone size: .
CDR3 DNA: TGCGCCAGCAGCAGGGGGACAGCGAGCTCCTACGAGCAGTACTTC
CDR3 protein: CASSRGTASSYEQYF

D gene: TRBD1
V gene: TRBV19
J gene: TRBJ2-3
clone size: .
CDR3 DNA: TGTGCCACCTCCCGGACAGGGAAGTTGGGAGATACGCAGTATTTT
CDR3 protein: CATSRTGKLGDTQYF

D gene: .
V gene: TRBV29-1
J gene: TRBJ1-2
clone size: .
CDR3 DNA: TGCAGCGTTGAAGGGGGCGCAGGCCCTGGCTACACCTTC
CDR3 protein: CSVEGGAGPGYTF